The 17 T cell receptor beta chains below come from one sample, sequenced in a study of cytomegalovirus exposure and HLA in healthy donors listed by TCRdb under 2017. The library was made by the immunoSEQ multiplex PCR assay. For the multiplex PCR, a mixture combining 60 forward primers for TCR Vbeta segments and 13 reverse primers for TCR Jbeta segments was used. The immuneACCESS repertoire file appears here via TCRdb, limited to in-frame rearrangements. These files lack a portion of the clones; in checked studies, under half of the deficit traces to unresolved V genes, and the cause of the others is not known. The sample table contains fewer than 150,000 clones; only one count was recorded for around 77% of them. Around 4% of the sample is taken by the ten largest. Sequenced sample: PBMCs. The receptors originated from a human donor in good health.

The chain combines TRBV7-3 with TRBJ1-1; 7 bases align to TRBD1. There are 15 residues in the CDR3. The V gene's germline CDR1 is SGHTA and CDR2 FQGTGA. The ends lost 5 bases at V and 9 bases at J; junction bases unmatched: 15. CDR3 loop: CASSRLETGQEQAFF. CDR3 DNA: TGTGCCAGCAGCAGACTAGAGACAGGACAGGAACAAGCTTTCTTT. The full variable domain, its missing parts supplied by reference TRBV7-3 and TRBJ1-1, is GAGVSQTPSNKVTEKGKYVELRCDPISGHTALYWYRQSLGQGPEFLIYFQGTGAADDSGLPNDRFFAVRPEGSVSTLKIQRTERGDSAVYLCASSRLETGQEQAFFGQGTRLTVV.

This chain links TRBV5-1 with TRBJ2-3; D is possibly TRBD1 (5 bases). This CDR3 is built from 16 residues. The ends were cut back, 0 bases at V and 0 bases at J, with 11 bases in the middle. Germline loops: CDR1 SGHRS, CDR2 YFSETQ. The CDR3 DNA follows: TGCGCCAGCAGCTTGGGGGGCAGAGCTAGCACAGATACGCAGTATTTT. Residues: CASSLGGRASTDTQYF. Complete variable domain (other parts from reference TRBV5-1 and TRBJ2-3): KAGVTQTPRYLIKTRGQQVTLSCSPISGHRSVSWYQQTPGQGLQFLFEYFSETQRNKGNFPGRFSGRQFSNSRSEMNVSTLELGDSALYLCASSLGGRASTDTQYFGPGTRLTVL.

The table lists this clone with a count of one. This chain links TRBV6-5 with TRBJ1-5; perhaps TRBD1 as D (6 bases). Trimming took off 6 bases at V and 9 bases at J, with 15 bases between the two ends. Germline CDR1 MNHEY, CDR2 SVGAGI. The CDR3 runs 13 residues. CDR3 protein: CASRPDRSRPQHF. DNA of the CDR3: TGTGCCAGCAGGCCCGACAGGTCACGGCCCCAGCATTTT.

V is TRBV19 and J is TRBJ1-3; TRBD1 might be the D (6 bases). The germline V gene has CDR1 LNHDA and CDR2 SQIVND (reference sequence). The CDR3 has 16 residues. Trimming stripped 0 bases from V and 0 bases from J, with 9 bases between. The CDR3 protein is CASSIDQGISGNTIYF. Here the CDR3 DNA reads TGTGCCAGTAGTATAGATCAGGGGATCTCTGGAAACACCATATATTTT.

The rearrangement joins TRBV5-6 to TRBJ2-1, with D possibly TRBD2 on 6 matching bases. Trimming cost V 1 base and J 1 base, with 12 bases left between them. Germline CDR1 is SGHDT and CDR2 is YYEEEE. CDR3 length: 16 amino acids. CDR3 in DNA: TGTGCCAGCAGCTTGTTAGGGGCGGGGTCCTACAATGAGCAGTTCTTC. Its protein product is CASSLLGAGSYNEQFF.

A single count supports this clone. The V and J genes are TRBV6-5 and TRBJ1-2; tentatively, D is TRBD1 (6 bases). CDR3 length: 14 residues. The ends were cut back, 4 bases at V and 8 bases at J, with 17 bases in the middle. CDR1 and CDR2 (germline): MNHEY, SVGAGI. The CDR3 nucleotides read TGTGCCAGCAGTTCCTCGAACAGGGTTAGGGGCTACACCTTC. Protein sequence: CASSSSNRVRGYTF.

The chain couples TRBV19 to TRBJ2-1; D perhaps matches TRBD1 (6 bases). Looked up from germline, CDR1 is LNHDA and CDR2 is SQIVND (reference sequence). The CDR3 contains 15 residues. Trimming left V 4 bases short and J 7 bases short, with 17 bases between. The CDR3 DNA sequence: TGTGCCAGTAGTACAGGGGCAGGGTTAGTTAATGAGCAGTTCTTC. Translated, it gives CASSTGAGLVNEQFF.

This clone showed up just once. V and J are TRBV29-1 and TRBJ1-2, with D unclear. From germline, CDR1 is SQVTM and CDR2 ANQGSEA. V lost 1 base to trimming and J lost 8 bases, with 14 bases between them. This CDR3 has 13 amino acids. The CDR3 DNA follows: TGCAGCGTTGAAGTGGTGGGATCGGGGGGCTACACCTTC. Amino acids: CSVEVVGSGGYTF. Based on the CDR3 plus reference TRBV29-1 and TRBJ1-2, the full variable domain is SAVISQKPSRDICQRGTSLTIQCQVDSQVTMMFWYRQQPGQSLTLIATANQGSEATYESGFVIDKFPISRPNLTFSTLTVSNMSPEDSSIYLCSVEVVGSGGYTFGSGTRLTVV.

Comment on this clone: Additional DNA sequences in this sample encode the identical CDR3. The chain couples TRBV27 to TRBJ2-2; 9 bases fit TRBD1. CDR3 length: 17 amino acids. Germline trimming cut 4 bases from V and 4 bases from J; bases unmatched to any gene: 10. CDR1 MNHEY and CDR2 SMNVEV come from the germline V gene (reference sequence). The CDR3 sequence is CASSSLRQGGVTGELFF. CDR3 coding DNA: TGTGCCAGCAGTTCACTAAGACAGGGGGGGGTCACCGGGGAGCTGTTTTTT.

V and J are TRBV18 and TRBJ2-7; no clear D gene. Germline V gene data show CDR1 as KGHSH and CDR2 as LQKENI. V lost 3 bases to trimming and J lost 1 base, with 10 bases between them. The CDR3 contains 14 residues. CDR3 in amino acids: CASSPDPESYEQYF. For the CDR3, the DNA is TGTGCCAGCTCACCCGACCCGGAGTCCTACGAGCAGTACTTC.

About this clone itself: Other DNA sequences within the sample encode an identical CDR3. The chain links TRBV5-1 to TRBJ1-1; 7 bases are shared with TRBD1. In germline, CDR1 is SGHRS, CDR2 YFSETQ. V dropped 0 bases and J dropped 4; count of bases not matched to a gene: 3. The CDR3 runs 14 residues. The CDR3, as DNA: TGCGCCAGCAGCTTGGGACAGGGAGGCACTGAAGCTTTCTTT. Its protein product is CASSLGQGGTEAFF.

This chain joins TRBV2 and TRBJ2-2; TRBD2 aligns across 10 bases. The CDR3 is 17 amino acids. Germline CDR1 reads SNHLY; CDR2 reads FYNNEI. Trimming removed 6 bases from V and 4 bases from J; junction bases left unmatched: 11. The CDR3 coding sequence is TGTGCCAGCAGCCTGGGGACAATAGCGGGGGGCACCGGGGAGCTGTTTTTT. Its protein product is CASSLGTIAGGTGELFF.

This chain links TRBV20-1 with TRBJ2-3, with D hard to call. Trimming removed 5 bases at V and 2 bases at J, with 5 bases between. This CDR3 is built from 11 residues. CDR1 and CDR2 from the germline V gene are DFQATT and SNEGSKA (reference sequence). The CDR3 sequence: CSAPSTDTQYF. As DNA, the CDR3 is TGCAGTGCTCCCTCCACAGATACGCAGTATTTT.

This rearrangement joins TRBV23-1 to TRBJ2-7, with TRBD2 matching over 11 bases. TRBV23-1 is labeled an ORF, and its function is uncertain. V dropped 2 bases and J dropped 3; count of bases not matched to a gene: 3. The CDR3 is 15 residues long. The chain's CDR3 is CASSQTLAGDYEQYF. CDR3 DNA: TGCGCCAGCAGTCAAACACTAGCGGGAGACTACGAGCAGTACTTC.

In its sample, this clone was seen a few times. The chain combines TRBV5-6 with TRBJ1-1, with D tentatively TRBD1 (6 bases). CDR1 and CDR2 from the germline V gene are SGHDT and YYEEEE. The CDR3 contains 15 residues. Between the trimmed V and J ends, which lost 3 bases and 5 bases, there was a span of 17 bases. The CDR3 DNA follows: TGTGCCAGCAGCTATACTACAGGGATTTGGACTGAAGCTTTCTTT. Residues: CASSYTTGIWTEAFF.

Concerning this clone: Mismatch with germline at one junction end may stem from a read error. The V and J genes are TRBV9 and TRBJ2-4; TRBD2 agrees at 8 bases. Germline loops: CDR1 SGDLS, CDR2 YYNGEE. This CDR3 has 16 residues. The CDR3 reads CASSVVAGGGKNSQYF. CDR3 coding DNA: TGTGCCAGCAGCGTAGTGGCGGGAGGCGGCAAAAACAGTCAGTACTTC.

The CDR3 sequence: CASSLMGRVASGNTIYF. CDR3 bases: TGTGCCAGCAGCTTAATGGGCAGGGTGGCCTCTGGAAACACCATATATTTT. The V and J genes are TRBV11-2 and TRBJ1-3, with D maybe TRBD1 (5 bases). Between the trimmed V and J ends, which lost 2 bases and 0 bases, there was a span of 14 bases. The V gene's germline CDR1 is SGHAT and CDR2 FQNNGV. The CDR3 runs 17 residues.